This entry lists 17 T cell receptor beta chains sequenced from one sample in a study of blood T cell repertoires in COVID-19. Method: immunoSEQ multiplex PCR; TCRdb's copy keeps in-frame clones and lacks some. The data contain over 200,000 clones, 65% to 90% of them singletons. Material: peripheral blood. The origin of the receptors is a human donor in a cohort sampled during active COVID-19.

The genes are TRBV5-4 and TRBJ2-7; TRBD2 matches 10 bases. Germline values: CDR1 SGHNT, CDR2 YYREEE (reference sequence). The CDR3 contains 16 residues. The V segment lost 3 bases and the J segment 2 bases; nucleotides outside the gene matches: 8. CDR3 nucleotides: TGTGCCAGCAGCTGGCTTACTAGCGGGAAACCCTACGAGCAGTACTTC. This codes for CASSWLTSGKPYEQYF. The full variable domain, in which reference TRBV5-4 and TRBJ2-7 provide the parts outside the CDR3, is ETGVTQSPTHLIKTRGQQVTLRCSSQSGHNTVSWYQQALGQGPQFIFQYYREEENGRGNFPPRFSGLQFPNYSSELNVNALELDDSALYLCASSWLTSGKPYEQYFGPGTRLTVT.

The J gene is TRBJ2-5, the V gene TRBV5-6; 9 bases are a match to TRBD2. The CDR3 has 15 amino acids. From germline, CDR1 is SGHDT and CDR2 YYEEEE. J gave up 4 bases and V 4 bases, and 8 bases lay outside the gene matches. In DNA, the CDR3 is TGTGCCAGCAGCGCCGGGAGCGGGAGGCGAGAGACCCAGTACTTC. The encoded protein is CASSAGSGRRETQYF.

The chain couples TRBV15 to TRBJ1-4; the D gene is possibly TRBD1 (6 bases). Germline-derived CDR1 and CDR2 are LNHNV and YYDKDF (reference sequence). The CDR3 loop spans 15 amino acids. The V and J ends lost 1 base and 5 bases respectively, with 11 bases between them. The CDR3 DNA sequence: TGTGCCACCAGCAGAGCTGGCAGGGGCAATGAAAAACTGTTTTTT. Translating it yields CATSRAGRGNEKLFF.

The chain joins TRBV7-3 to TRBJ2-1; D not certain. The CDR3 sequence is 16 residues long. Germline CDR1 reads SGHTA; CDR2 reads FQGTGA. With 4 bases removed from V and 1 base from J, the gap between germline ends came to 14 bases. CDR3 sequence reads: CASSSMNTASYNEQFF. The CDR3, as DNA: TGTGCCAGCAGCTCCATGAATACAGCATCCTACAATGAGCAGTTCTTC.

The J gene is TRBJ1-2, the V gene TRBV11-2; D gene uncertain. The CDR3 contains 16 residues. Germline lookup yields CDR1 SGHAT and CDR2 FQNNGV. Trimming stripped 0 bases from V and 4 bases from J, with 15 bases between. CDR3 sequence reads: CASSLDIPSLGYGYTF. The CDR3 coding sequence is TGTGCCAGCAGCTTAGATATCCCCAGCCTAGGCTATGGCTACACCTTC.

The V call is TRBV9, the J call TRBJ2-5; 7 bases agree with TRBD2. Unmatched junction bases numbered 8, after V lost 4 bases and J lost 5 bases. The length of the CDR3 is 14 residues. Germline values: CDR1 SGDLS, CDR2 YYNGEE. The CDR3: CASSSGGGTETQYF. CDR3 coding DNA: TGTGCCAGCAGCTCTGGGGGGGGTACGGAGACCCAGTACTTC. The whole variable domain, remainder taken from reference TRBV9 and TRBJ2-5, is DSGVTQTPKHLITATGQRVTLRCSPRSGDLSVYWYQQSLDQGLQFLIQYYNGEERAKGNILERFSAQQFPDLHSELNLSSLELGDSALYFCASSSGGGTETQYFGPGTRLLVL.

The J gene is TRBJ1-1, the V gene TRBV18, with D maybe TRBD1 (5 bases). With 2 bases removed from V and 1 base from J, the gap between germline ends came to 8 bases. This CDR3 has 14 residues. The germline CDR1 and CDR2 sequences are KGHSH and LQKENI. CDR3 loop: CASSPYDRNTEAFF. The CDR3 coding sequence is TGTGCCAGCTCACCATACGACAGGAACACTGAAGCTTTCTTT.

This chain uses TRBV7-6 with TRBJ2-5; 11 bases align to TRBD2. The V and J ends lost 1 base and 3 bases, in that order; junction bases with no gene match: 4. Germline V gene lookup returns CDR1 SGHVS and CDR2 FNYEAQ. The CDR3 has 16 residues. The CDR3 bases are TGTGCCAGCAGCTTAGTTAGCGGGAGGGCGGAAGAGACCCAGTACTTC. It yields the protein CASSLVSGRAEETQYF.

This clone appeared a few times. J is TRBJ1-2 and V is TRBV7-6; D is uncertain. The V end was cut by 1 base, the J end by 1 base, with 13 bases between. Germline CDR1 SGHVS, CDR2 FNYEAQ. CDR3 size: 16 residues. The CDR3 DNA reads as TGTGCCAGCAGCTTAGGCGCACAGAACCTTAACTATGGCTACACCTTC. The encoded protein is CASSLGAQNLNYGYTF.

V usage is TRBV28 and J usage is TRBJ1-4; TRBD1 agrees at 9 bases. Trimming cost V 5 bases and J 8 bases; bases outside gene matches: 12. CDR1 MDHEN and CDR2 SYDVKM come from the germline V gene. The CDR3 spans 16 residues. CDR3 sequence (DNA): TGTGCCAGCAGTCTTCGACCGGGACAGGGTTACGAAAAACTGTTTTTT. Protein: CASSLRPGQGYEKLFF.

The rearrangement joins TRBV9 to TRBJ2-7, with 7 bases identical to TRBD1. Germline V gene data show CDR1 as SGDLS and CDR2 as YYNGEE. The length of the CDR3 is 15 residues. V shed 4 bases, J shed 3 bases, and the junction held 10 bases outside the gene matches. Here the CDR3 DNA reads TGTGCCAGCAGCCCGAACGTAGGGGGCGTCTACGAGCAGTACTTC. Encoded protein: CASSPNVGGVYEQYF.

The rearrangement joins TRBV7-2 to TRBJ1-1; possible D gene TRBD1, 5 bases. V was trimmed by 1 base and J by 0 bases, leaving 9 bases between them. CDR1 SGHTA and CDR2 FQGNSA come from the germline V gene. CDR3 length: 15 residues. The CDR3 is CASSLVGGMNTEAFF. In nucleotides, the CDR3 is TGTGCCAGCAGCTTAGTGGGGGGGATGAACACTGAAGCTTTCTTT.

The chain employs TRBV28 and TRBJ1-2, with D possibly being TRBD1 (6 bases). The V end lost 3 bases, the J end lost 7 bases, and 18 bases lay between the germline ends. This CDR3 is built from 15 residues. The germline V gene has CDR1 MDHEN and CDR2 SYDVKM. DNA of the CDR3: TGTGCCAGCAGTTTGATTAGGGGGTCATCGCCTGGCTACACCTTC. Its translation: CASSLIRGSSPGYTF.

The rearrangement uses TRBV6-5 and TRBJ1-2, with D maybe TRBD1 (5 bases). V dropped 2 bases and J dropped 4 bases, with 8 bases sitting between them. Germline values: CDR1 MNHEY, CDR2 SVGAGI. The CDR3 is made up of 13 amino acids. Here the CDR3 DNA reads TGTGCCAGCAGTTACCAGGGATCCTATGGCTACACCTTC. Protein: CASSYQGSYGYTF.

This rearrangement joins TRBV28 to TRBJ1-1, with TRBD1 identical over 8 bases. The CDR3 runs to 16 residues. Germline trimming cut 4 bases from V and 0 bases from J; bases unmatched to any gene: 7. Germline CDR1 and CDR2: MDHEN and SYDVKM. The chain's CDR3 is CASSSGGSPMNTEAFF. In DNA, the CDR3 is TGTGCCAGCAGTTCAGGGGGCAGCCCTATGAACACTGAAGCTTTCTTT.

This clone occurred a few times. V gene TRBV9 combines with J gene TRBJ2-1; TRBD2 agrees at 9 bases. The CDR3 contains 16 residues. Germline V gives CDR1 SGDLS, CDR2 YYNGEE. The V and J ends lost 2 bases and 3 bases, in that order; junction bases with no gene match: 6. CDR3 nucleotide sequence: TGTGCCAGCAGCGTTTACCTAGCGGGAATCTACAATGAGCAGTTCTTC. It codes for CASSVYLAGIYNEQFF.

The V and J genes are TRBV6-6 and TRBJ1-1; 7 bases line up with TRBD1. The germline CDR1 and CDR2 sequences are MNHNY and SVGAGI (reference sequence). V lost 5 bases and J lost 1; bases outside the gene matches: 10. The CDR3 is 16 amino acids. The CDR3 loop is CASSGVRTGKNTEAFF. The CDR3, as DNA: TGTGCCAGCAGTGGGGTCCGGACAGGAAAGAACACTGAAGCTTTCTTT.